This is a list of T cell receptor beta chains from one sample in a study of blood T cells in healthy people across ages. One entry per CDR3 protein, called by TCRdb with MiXCR from the 5' RACE reads. This sample has hundreds of thousands of distinct CDR3 sequences; less than 60% occur once, and the top ten carry under 30%. The sample taken for sequencing was blood. These receptors came from a man older than 75 in good health. Both conserved end residues are part of each CDR3. D genes are given only for firm matches. Clone size is shown for a subset of rows, as once, few, many or a class of expanded clone.

TRBD2	TRBV6-6	once	TRBJ2-1	TGTGCCGCCAGTCTTCCGACTAGCGGGAGGCTCGGCAATGAGCAGTTCTTC	CAASLPTSGRLGNEQFF
NA	TRBV29-1	few	TRBJ2-5	TGCAGCCCACTGGACCGACCCGTTGATTGGGAGACCCAGTACTTC	CSPLDRPVDWETQYF
TRBD2	TRBV20-1	NA	TRBJ2-1	TGCAGTGCCCGTGGGGGACTAGCGGGACATGAGCAGTTCTTC	CSARGGLAGHEQFF
TRBD2	TRBV29-1	few	TRBJ2-7	TGCAGCGTTGTCCGAGCGGGAGGCTACGAGCAGTACTTC	CSVVRAGGYEQYF
TRBD2	TRBV10-3	NA	TRBJ2-7	TGTGCCATCAGGGGACTAGAGACCTACGAGCAGTACTTC	CAIRGLETYEQYF
NA	TRBV7-8	NA	TRBJ2-5	TGTGCCAGCAGTCCTCGGAGGGGGCCGGGAGAGACCCAGTACTTC	CASSPRRGPGETQYF
NA	TRBV7-2	NA	TRBJ1-1	TGTGCCAGCAGCTACGGGTCAGGGTCCACTGAAGCTTTCTTT	CASSYGSGSTEAFF
NA	TRBV6-6	NA	TRBJ1-4	TGTGCCGGCTCTAAAGGGCCGGGGGAAAATAATGAAAAACTGTTTTTT	CAGSKGPGENNEKLFF
NA	TRBV21-1	once	TRBJ1-1	TGTGCCAGCAGCAAAGGACCCGCCGATTATAGGGTCACTGAAGCTTTCTTT	CASSKGPADYRVTEAFF
NA	TRBV20-1	NA	TRBJ2-3	TGCAGTGCCCTACCCCCTAGCCCAGATACGCAGTATTTT	CSALPPSPDTQYF
NA	TRBV20-1	NA	TRBJ2-1	TGCAGTGCCCCCCCTTACAATGAGCAGTTCTTC	CSAPPYNEQFF
TRBD1	TRBV9	NA	TRBJ1-3	TGTGCCAGCAGCGCCGGGACAGGCTCTGGAAACACCATATATTTT	CASSAGTGSGNTIYF
NA	TRBV28	NA	TRBJ1-5	TGTGCCAGCCTTTACGCGCAATCCTTTAGCAATCAGCCCCAGCATTTT	CASLYAQSFSNQPQHF
TRBD2	TRBV20-1	NA	TRBJ2-5	TGCAGTGCTAGTAACAGCGGGAATAATGAGCAGTACTTC	CSASNSGNNEQYF
TRBD1	TRBV5-1	few	TRBJ2-7	TGCGCCAGCACCCGGGACAGTAGCTCCTACGAGCAGTACTTC	CASTRDSSSYEQYF
NA	TRBV9	NA	TRBJ2-1	TGTGCCAGCAGCGTACGACAGGACAATGAGCAGTTCTTC	CASSVRQDNEQFF
TRBD2	TRBV4-3	few	TRBJ2-5	TGCGCCAGCAGCCTTGGACTAGCGGGGGGAGAGACCCAGTACTTC	CASSLGLAGGETQYF
NA	TRBV6-2/TRBV6-3	NA	TRBJ2-1	TGTGCCAGCAGTCGTAGGACTGAGCAGTTCTTC	CASSRRTEQFF
TRBD1	TRBV4-3	few	TRBJ1-4	TGCGCCAGCAGCCAGGAAAGGGACAGGGGCGTCTCGAATGAAAAACTGTTTTTT	CASSQERDRGVSNEKLFF
NA	TRBV20-1	NA	TRBJ2-5	TGCAGTGCTGAGATTGGCGCACGGTCTAAGACCCAGTACTTC	CSAEIGARSKTQYF
NA	TRBV9	NA	TRBJ2-1	TGTGCCAGCAGCAAACAACCCGGCCCCCAACAGGGCTATGAGCAGTTCTTC	CASSKQPGPQQGYEQFF
NA	TRBV6-1	once	TRBJ2-3	TGTGCCAGCAGTGACTTTAATACGCAGTATTTT	CASSDFNTQYF
NA	TRBV6-2/TRBV6-3	few	TRBJ2-1	TGTGCCAACCCGGACAGGGAACGGGCGACTAGCGGCTCCTACAATGAGCAGTTCTTC	CANPDRERATSGSYNEQFF
TRBD1	TRBV4-3	NA	TRBJ2-3	TGCGCCAGCAGCCACAAGAGGGGGACAGGGGGCCCCGGCACAGATACGCAGTATTTT	CASSHKRGTGGPGTDTQYF
NA	TRBV10-3	NA	TRBJ2-1	TGTGCCATCAGTGAGCCCCGGCCGCTCAATGAGCAGTTCTTC	CAISEPRPLNEQFF
TRBD1	TRBV12-3/TRBV12-4	NA	TRBJ2-3	TGTGCCAGCAGTTTCGACAGGGTAAGCACAGATACGCAATATTTT	CASSFDRVSTDTQYF
NA	TRBV29-1	NA	TRBJ2-5	TGCAGCGTTGACCCCCAAGAGACCCAGTACTTC	CSVDPQETQYF
TRBD2	TRBV20-1	NA	TRBJ2-5	TGCAGTGCTAGGACCGGGACTAGTCCTCAAGAGACCCAGTACTTC	CSARTGTSPQETQYF
NA	TRBV7-9	NA	TRBJ1-6	TGTGCCAGCAGCCCCGGGACAAATCCCCTCCACTTT	CASSPGTNPLHF
NA	TRBV5-6	NA	TRBJ2-5	TGTGCCAGCAGGACAGGGACTCGCCCGGAGACCCAGTACTTC	CASRTGTRPETQYF
NA	TRBV14	NA	TRBJ2-5	TGTGCCAGCAGCCAATTTGTACAAGAGACCCAGTACTTC	CASSQFVQETQYF